These 6 T cell receptor beta chains share one sample of origin, sequenced in a study of CD8 T cells in ankylosing spondylitis listed by TCRdb under 2017. The receptor library was made with 5' RACE. Data came from an Illumina HiSeq 2500. The public reads were quality trimmed at Q25 with fastp and then assembled into clones with MiXCR by TCRdb, keeping productive beta chains. Each CDR3 protein appears once, grouped with its most common genes and DNA. Within this sample are about 52,000 distinct CDR3 sequences, with roughly 7.3% of them counted one time only. The top ten hold about 8.9% of the sample. The sequencing sample was made of blood, either unsorted or a sorted T cell fraction (not recorded which). The source is a female donor with ankylosing spondylitis or in good health (not recorded which).

Many counts were recorded for this clonotype. The chain carries TRBV18 and TRBJ1-1; tentative D call: TRBD1 (6 bases). Germline V gene data show CDR1 as KGHSH and CDR2 as LQKENI. Trimming removed 4 bases from V and 2 bases from J, with 11 bases in between. The length of the CDR3 is 14 residues. In nucleotides, the CDR3 is TGTGCCAGCTCACGCAGACAGGCCAACACTGAAGCTTTCTTT. Translating it yields CASSRRQANTEAFF.

Ten or more counts support this clonotype. The V and J genes are TRBV7-2 and TRBJ1-1; no definite D call. From germline, CDR1 is SGHTA and CDR2 FQGNSA. The CDR3 runs to 11 residues. V was pared by 3 bases and J by 5 bases, with 4 bases between. The CDR3 is CASSLWTEAFF. DNA for the CDR3: TGTGCCAGCAGCTTGTGGACTGAAGCTTTCTTT.

There are a few counts of this clonotype. J is TRBJ1-5 and V is TRBV5-6; D uncertain. Germline loops: CDR1 SGHDT, CDR2 YYEEEE. The CDR3 contains 18 residues. V was pared by 0 bases and J by 5 bases, with 21 bases between. The CDR3 region has the DNA TGTGCCAGCAGCTTGGGGGCAGTCTCCCCACTCCCTCATCAGCCCCAGCATTTT. It translates to CASSLGAVSPLPHQPQHF.

This clonotype has a count of ten or more. This sequence joins TRBV12-3 or TRBV12-4 and TRBJ1-5; 9 bases align to TRBD1. This CDR3 spans 17 amino acids. J lost 7 bases, V lost 2 bases, and 12 bases had no gene match. As DNA, the CDR3 is TGTGCCAGCAGTTTAACCTGGGGACAGGGTGAAAGGCAGCCCCAGCATTTT. Protein: CASSLTWGQGERQPQHF.

This clonotype was seen repeatedly, ten times or more. This sequence joins TRBV7-2 and TRBJ1-2, with TRBD1 matching over 8 bases. With 4 bases clipped from V and 5 bases from J, the junction kept 9 bases outside the gene matches. The CDR3 length is 15 residues. Germline assignment: CDR1 SGHTA and CDR2 FQGNSA. CDR3 in amino acids: CASSSSSGQAYGYTF. CDR3 bases: TGTGCCAGCAGCTCCTCCTCGGGACAGGCTTATGGCTACACCTTC.

This clonotype appeared many times. The chain joins TRBV4-3 to TRBJ2-2; TRBD2 matches at 8 bases. The V gene end was trimmed by 3 bases and the J gene end by 6 bases; junction bases not matched to a gene: 6. The CDR3 spans 15 residues. CDR1 is LGHNA, CDR2 YSLEER, per germline. The chain's CDR3 is CASSQRGVAAGELFF. CDR3 nucleotides: TGCGCCAGCAGCCAGCGGGGGGTTGCAGCCGGGGAGCTGTTTTTT.